A selection of T cell receptor beta chains follows, all from one sample in a study of human T cells and chemical hapten exposure. MiXCR, applied by TCRdb to the RACE reads, yields one record per CDR3 protein. Of approximately 100,000 distinct CDR3 sequences listed, 9.5% to 15% were seen once; the top ten hold about 1.6%. The input for sequencing was whole blood, taken in connection with sensitization to the hapten diphenylcyclopropenone (DPC). The receptors were sampled from a woman in her forties or fifties with alopecia areata. Some clones in this sample may be carry-over from other donors' samples. Each CDR3 is given with its conserved first and last residue. D genes are given only for firm matches. Expanded clones get a size class; other rows say once, few or many, or leave the size out.

j_call | v_call | clone_size | d_call | cdr3_nt | cdr3_aa
TRBJ1-6 | TRBV18 | few | NA | TGTGCCAGCTCACAGGGGATCGGGGATTCACCCCTCCACTTT | CASSQGIGDSPLHF
TRBJ1-1 | TRBV6-2/TRBV6-3 | few | NA | TGTGCCAGCACTCCAGGGTATAACACTGAAGCTTTCTTT | CASTPGYNTEAFF
TRBJ2-7 | TRBV4-1 | many | NA | TGCGCCAGCAGTCTTCTAGACTCCTACGAGCAGTACTTC | CASSLLDSYEQYF
TRBJ1-1 | TRBV12-3/TRBV12-4 | few | NA | TGTGCCAGCACTCAAAGAGGACAGAGAAACACTGAAGCTTTCTTT | CASTQRGQRNTEAFF
TRBJ2-1 | TRBV12-3/TRBV12-4 | few | NA | TGTGCCAGCAGACCACACCTTAGCGAGCAGTTCTTC | CASRPHLSEQFF
TRBJ1-4 | TRBV6-5 | NA | NA | TGTGCCAGCAGCACCGGGACCAGGTTCGAAAAACTGTTTTTT | CASSTGTRFEKLFF
TRBJ2-1 | TRBV19 | many | TRBD1 | TGTGCCAGTAGTAAACAGCCGGGACAGAACAATGAGCAGTTCTTC | CASSKQPGQNNEQFF
TRBJ2-7 | TRBV25-1 | NA | NA | TGTGCCAGCAGTGAGACAGCTACCTACGAGCAGTACTTC | CASSETATYEQYF
TRBJ1-3 | TRBV5-1 | few | NA | TGCGCCAGCAGCACCGGTGACCGACTCTCTGGAAACACCATATATTTT | CASSTGDRLSGNTIYF
TRBJ1-1 | TRBV28 | few | TRBD1 | TGTGCCAGCATTCCCGGGACAGGGGGTGCCACTGAAGCTTTCTTT | CASIPGTGGATEAFF
TRBJ2-7 | TRBV27 | NA | TRBD1 | TGTGCCAGCAGCCGGACCCCAGGGGGCGAGCAGTACTTC | CASSRTPGGEQYF
TRBJ2-3 | TRBV12-5 | few | NA | TGTGCTAGTGGTTTGGATATCACAGATACGCAGTATTTT | CASGLDITDTQYF
TRBJ2-3 | TRBV6-5 | many | TRBD2 | TGTGCCAGCAGTGCGCAGCGGGGGGGCCGCAATACGCAGTATTTT | CASSAQRGGRNTQYF
TRBJ1-5 | TRBV6-2/TRBV6-3 | few | NA | TGTGCCAGCAGTTACCGACGGCCGGATCAGCCCCAGCATTTT | CASSYRRPDQPQHF
TRBJ1-5 | TRBV6-2/TRBV6-3 | NA | NA | TGTGCCAGCAGTTACTATTCGACAGGCATCAATCAGCCCCAGCATTTT | CASSYYSTGINQPQHF
TRBJ1-1 | TRBV28 | few | TRBD1 | TGTGCCAGCAGTTCACCGGGACAGACCAAATTTGAAGCTTTCTTT | CASSSPGQTKFEAFF
TRBJ1-2 | TRBV19 | NA | NA | TGTGCCAGTAGTATGGACGGAGTGCGATATGGCTACACCTTC | CASSMDGVRYGYTF
TRBJ2-1 | TRBV7-9 | NA | NA | TGTGCCAGCAGCTTAGACTCGGGCAATGAGCAGTTCTTC | CASSLDSGNEQFF